What follows describes a single TCR beta chain. The same CDR3 can be traced to other DNA sequences in this sample. The record originates from a study of blood T cell repertoires in COVID-19. As processed by the authors: Quantification of nucleated cells was approximated via reference gene primer amplification. TCRdb keeps only in-frame clones here, not all; method: immunoSEQ multiplex PCR. The DNA gave D and trimming, while V, J and clone size come from that table. The sample shows approximately 330,000 clones, approximately 90% of them seen only once. V was clipped by 3 bases and J by 4 bases, with 12 bases between them. Per the germline V gene, CDR1 is LGHDT and CDR2 is YNNKEL (reference sequence). CDR3 length equals 14 residues.

The source of this sequence is a woman in her forties or fifties with active or convalescent COVID-19. J is TRBJ1-1 and V is TRBV3-1 (or the pseudogene TRBV3-2), with D uncertain. The material sequenced was peripheral blood. The CDR3 reads CASSQAGRGTEAFF. DNA for the CDR3: TGTGCCAGCAGCCAGGCAGGTCGTGGCACTGAAGCTTTCTTT.